A selection of T cell receptor beta chains follows, all from one sample in a study of blood T cell repertoires in COVID-19. The assay was immunoSEQ multiplex PCR, and TCRdb's table has in-frame clones only and misses some. The profile shows about 93,000 clones, around four fifths of them singletons. The sequenced material came from peripheral blood. The origin of the receptors is a human donor in a cohort sampled during active COVID-19. CDR3s include the opening cysteine and the closing phenylalanine or tryptophan. Each record gives: clone size, J gene, D gene, V gene, CDR3 protein, CDR3 DNA. The D gene is left open where the match is weak. A clone size is listed for some rows: how often the clone was seen (once, few, many), or a class if it is expanded.

>NA|TRBJ1-4|NA|TRBV19
CASSISTNEKLFF
TGTGCCAGTAGTATCTCAACTAATGAAAAACTGTTTTTT
>NA|TRBJ2-2|TRBD2|TRBV27
CASSLSGGVTGELFF
TGTGCCAGCAGTTTATCGGGGGGGGTCACCGGGGAGCTGTTTTTT
>NA|TRBJ1-4|NA|TRBV30
CAWKAVRQGEQEKLFF
TGTGCCTGGAAAGCCGTCCGGCAGGGCGAACAGGAAAAACTGTTTTTT
>NA|TRBJ1-6|TRBD1|TRBV27
CASSLTSTGANSPLHF
TGTGCCAGCAGTTTAACCTCGACAGGGGCTAATTCACCCCTCCACTTT
>few|TRBJ1-1|NA|TRBV6-6
CASSYSRGETEAFF
TGTGCCAGCAGTTACTCCCGGGGTGAGACTGAAGCTTTCTTT
>NA|TRBJ2-7|NA|TRBV25-1
CASSEWGDGTEQYF
TGTGCCAGCAGTGAATGGGGGGATGGGACCGAGCAGTACTTC
>NA|TRBJ1-6|NA|TRBV5-1
CASRLGPDRMNSPLHF
TGCGCCAGCAGGTTGGGACCGGACAGAATGAATTCACCCCTCCACTTT
>NA|TRBJ1-2|TRBD1|TRBV6-1
CASSELAGGQDTF
TGTGCCAGCAGTGAATTAGCAGGGGGGCAGGACACCTTC
>NA|TRBJ1-3|TRBD1|TRBV7-8
CASSFRGEAGNTIYF
TGTGCCAGCAGCTTCAGGGGGGAGGCTGGAAACACCATATATTTT
>once|TRBJ1-1|NA|TRBV14
CASSQERNTEAFF
TGTGCCAGCAGCCAAGAGAGGAACACTGAAGCTTTCTTT
>NA|TRBJ2-5|NA|TRBV7-8
CASSLGSGGFQETQYF
TGTGCCAGCAGCTTAGGATCGGGTGGCTTCCAAGAGACCCAGTACTTC
>NA|TRBJ2-7|TRBD2|TRBV18
CASSRNSGAGGPYEQYF
TGTGCCAGCTCACGCAACTCGGGGGCGGGAGGCCCCTACGAGCAGTACTTC
>NA|TRBJ2-1|TRBD2|TRBV19
CASRTAGGQFF
TGTGCCAGTAGAACAGCGGGAGGTCAGTTCTTC
>NA|TRBJ2-1|NA|TRBV15
CATSGARAAIEFF
TGTGCCACCAGCGGAGCAAGAGCTGCGATAGAGTTCTTC
>few|TRBJ1-1|TRBD1|TRBV4-1
CASSQGRTGPTEAFF
TGCGCCAGCAGCCAAGGCCGGACAGGGCCCACTGAAGCTTTCTTT
>NA|TRBJ1-1|NA|TRBV28
CASSLGPRGTEAFF
TGTGCCAGCAGTTTAGGCCCTCGAGGCACTGAAGCTTTCTTT
>NA|TRBJ1-1|TRBD1|TRBV28
CASSVDRVKAFF
TGTGCCAGCAGTGTTGACAGGGTTAAAGCTTTCTTT
>once|TRBJ2-5|NA|TRBV28
CASSLMVGGGTQYF
TGTGCCAGCAGTTTAATGGTAGGGGGTGGGACCCAGTACTTC
>NA|TRBJ1-6|NA|TRBV3-1/TRBV3-2
CASSQPGANSPLHF
TGTGCCAGCAGCCAACCAGGGGCGAATTCACCCCTCCACTTT
>NA|TRBJ2-5|TRBD1|TRBV5-1
CASSLTGGQETQYF
TGCGCCAGCAGCTTGACAGGGGGCCAAGAGACCCAGTACTTC
>NA|TRBJ2-1|NA|TRBV6-1
CASSQARASSYNEQFF
TGTGCCAGCAGTCAAGCGCGGGCAAGCTCCTACAATGAGCAGTTCTTC
>NA|TRBJ2-5|TRBD1|TRBV28
CASSPGDRGAETQYF
TGTGCCAGCAGCCCTGGGGACAGGGGGGCAGAGACCCAGTACTTC
>NA|TRBJ2-1|TRBD2|TRBV18
CASSLADKINEQFF
TGTGCCAGCTCCCTAGCGGATAAAATAAATGAGCAGTTCTTC
>few|TRBJ1-4|TRBD1|TRBV5-4
CASSPQGAREKLFF
TGTGCCAGCAGCCCACAGGGGGCGCGTGAAAAACTGTTTTTT
>few|TRBJ2-1|TRBD2|TRBV11-3
CASSLDRGRGEQFF
TGTGCCAGCAGCTTAGATCGCGGGAGGGGTGAGCAGTTCTTC
>NA|TRBJ2-1|TRBD1|TRBV18
CASSSLGPQGQTSSYNEQFF
TGTGCCAGCTCATCTCTCGGGCCTCAGGGACAGACGAGCTCCTACAATGAGCAGTTCTTC
>NA|TRBJ2-3|NA|TRBV18
CASSPNQGADTQYF
TGTGCCAGCTCACCAAACCAGGGCGCAGATACGCAGTATTTT
>few|TRBJ2-2|TRBD2|TRBV29-1
CSVEVAGGRAGELFF
TGCAGCGTTGAGGTCGCGGGGGGCCGAGCGGGGGAGCTGTTTTTT
>NA|TRBJ2-1|TRBD2|TRBV6-5
CASSYLAGVNEQFF
TGTGCCAGCAGTTACCTAGCGGGAGTGAATGAGCAGTTCTTC
>NA|TRBJ1-6|NA|TRBV5-4
CASSSTVAYNSPLHF
TGTGCCAGCAGCTCGACAGTTGCTTATAATTCACCCCTCCACTTT
>NA|TRBJ2-7|NA|TRBV19
CASSRRGSYEQYF
TGTGCCAGTAGTAGGCGGGGCTCCTACGAGCAGTACTTC
>once|TRBJ2-1|TRBD2|TRBV7-8
CASSVGTSGHNEQFF
TGTGCCAGCAGCGTCGGGACTAGCGGACACAATGAGCAGTTCTTC
>NA|TRBJ2-7|TRBD2|TRBV28
CASSSGTSGFLSYEQYF
TGTGCCAGCAGCTCCGGGACTAGCGGTTTTTTATCCTACGAGCAGTACTTC
>NA|TRBJ2-1|TRBD1|TRBV30
CAWASGGGHNEQFF
TGTGCCTGGGCATCAGGGGGCGGCCACAATGAGCAGTTCTTC
>NA|TRBJ2-5|TRBD2|TRBV7-3
CASSLGSSGGQETQYF
TGTGCCAGCAGCTTAGGTTCTAGCGGGGGCCAAGAGACCCAGTACTTC
>NA|TRBJ2-3|TRBD2|TRBV5-1
CASSLLAVATDTQYF
TGCGCCAGCAGCCTACTAGCGGTGGCGACAGATACGCAGTATTTT
>NA|TRBJ2-7|TRBD1|TRBV25-1
CASRKTDRANEQYF
TGTGCCAGCAGAAAAACCGACAGGGCGAACGAGCAGTACTTC
>once|TRBJ1-5|NA|TRBV30
CAWSPGPGRDCNQPQHF
TGTGCCTGGAGCCCTGGGCCAGGGAGGGATTGCAATCAGCCCCAGCATTTT
>NA|TRBJ2-1|NA|TRBV7-9
CASSFRLEIYNEQFF
TGTGCCAGCAGCTTCCGACTAGAGATCTACAATGAGCAGTTCTTC
>NA|TRBJ2-1|NA|TRBV6-5
CASSGVPYNEQFF
TGTGCCAGCAGCGGGGTCCCCTACAATGAGCAGTTCTTC
>NA|TRBJ2-1|TRBD2|TRBV6-4
CASSVEAGDYNEQFF
TGTGCCAGCAGTGTCGAAGCGGGGGATTACAATGAGCAGTTCTTC
>NA|TRBJ2-3|TRBD2|TRBV3-1/TRBV3-2
CASSSAGDGQDTQYF
TGTGCCAGCAGCTCAGCGGGAGATGGGCAAGATACGCAGTATTTT